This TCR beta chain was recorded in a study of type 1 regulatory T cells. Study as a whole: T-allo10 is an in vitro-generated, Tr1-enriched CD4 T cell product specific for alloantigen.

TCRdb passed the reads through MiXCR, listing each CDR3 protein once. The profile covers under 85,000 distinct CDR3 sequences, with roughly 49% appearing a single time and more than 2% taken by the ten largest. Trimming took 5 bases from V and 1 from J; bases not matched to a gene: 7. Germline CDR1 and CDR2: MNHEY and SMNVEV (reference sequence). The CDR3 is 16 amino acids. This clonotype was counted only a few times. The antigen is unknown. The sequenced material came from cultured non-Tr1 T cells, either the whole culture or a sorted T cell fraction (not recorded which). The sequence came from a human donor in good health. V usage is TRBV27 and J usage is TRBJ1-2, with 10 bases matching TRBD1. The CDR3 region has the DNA TGTGCCAGCAGTCGGGACAGGGGAGGAGGTAACTATGGCTACACCTTC. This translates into CASSRDRGGGNYGYTF.